Listed below are T cell receptor beta chains from one sample, sequenced in a study of cytomegalovirus exposure and HLA in healthy donors. Repertoires were generated with immunoSEQ multiplex PCR, while TCRdb's copy carries only in-frame clones and drops some. Found here are under 150,000 clones, 75% to 85% of them singletons; the top ten hold 9% to 9.5%. Specimen: PBMCs. Every receptor here comes from a woman aged 50 to 65 in good health and CMV-seropositive. Each CDR3 is given with its conserved first and last residue. D genes are given only for firm matches. The listing skips clone size in some rows; elsewhere it reads once, few, many or a size class.

TRBV7-2	TRBJ2-7	.	.	CASSTFLSGEQYF	TGTGCCAGCAGCACCTTCCTTTCGGGGGAGCAGTACTTC
TRBV2	TRBJ2-5	TRBD2	.	CASSPGTSGRNQETQYF	TGTGCCAGCAGCCCCGGGACTAGCGGGAGAAATCAAGAGACCCAGTACTTC
TRBV9	TRBJ2-3	.	once	CASSPRVAAFTDTQYF	TGTGCCAGCAGCCCTCGGGTAGCGGCATTCACAGATACGCAGTATTTT
TRBV10-3	TRBJ2-3	TRBD2	once	CAIRTGLAGGTDTQYF	TGTGCCATCAGGACGGGACTAGCGGGAGGCACAGATACGCAGTATTTT
TRBV9	TRBJ1-3	.	few	CASSTLGGSGNTIYF	TGTGCCAGCAGCACCTTGGGAGGTTCTGGAAACACCATATATTTT
TRBV7-9	TRBJ2-1	TRBD1	.	CASRPDRGLSYNEQFF	TGTGCCAGCAGACCGGACAGGGGGCTTTCCTACAATGAGCAGTTCTTC
TRBV11-2	TRBJ1-1	.	once	CASSRFQGLSTEAFF	TGTGCCAGCAGCCGTTTTCAGGGTCTGAGCACTGAAGCTTTCTTT
TRBV5-1	TRBJ2-7	TRBD2	.	CASSVGPSGAGGEQYF	TGCGCCAGCAGCGTGGGCCCTAGCGGGGCCGGGGGTGAGCAGTACTTC
TRBV10-3	TRBJ1-4	TRBD1	.	CAISESDRVGEKLFF	TGTGCCATCAGTGAGTCGGACAGGGTTGGTGAAAAACTGTTTTTT
TRBV23-1	TRBJ2-2	.	.	CASSPPGPITGELFF	TGCGCCAGCAGCCCCCCGGGTCCAATCACCGGGGAGCTGTTTTTT
TRBV7-6	TRBJ1-1	.	few	CASSLAGGVNTEAFF	TGTGCCAGCAGCTTAGCGGGGGGAGTGAACACTGAAGCTTTCTTT
TRBV30	TRBJ2-7	TRBD2	.	CAWDPGLAGSYEQYF	TGTGCCTGGGACCCGGGACTAGCGGGTTCCTACGAGCAGTACTTC
TRBV30	TRBJ1-3	.	.	CAWSGGNRDKGFGNTIYF	TGTGCCTGGAGTGGGGGGAACCGGGACAAAGGTTTTGGAAACACCATATATTTT
TRBV4-2	TRBJ2-3	TRBD2	once	CASSQLAGGPDTQYF	TGTGCCAGCAGCCAACTAGCGGGGGGGCCAGATACGCAGTATTTT
TRBV15	TRBJ2-7	.	.	CATSRNSYSYEQYF	TGTGCCACCAGCAGGAACTCTTACTCCTACGAGCAGTACTTC